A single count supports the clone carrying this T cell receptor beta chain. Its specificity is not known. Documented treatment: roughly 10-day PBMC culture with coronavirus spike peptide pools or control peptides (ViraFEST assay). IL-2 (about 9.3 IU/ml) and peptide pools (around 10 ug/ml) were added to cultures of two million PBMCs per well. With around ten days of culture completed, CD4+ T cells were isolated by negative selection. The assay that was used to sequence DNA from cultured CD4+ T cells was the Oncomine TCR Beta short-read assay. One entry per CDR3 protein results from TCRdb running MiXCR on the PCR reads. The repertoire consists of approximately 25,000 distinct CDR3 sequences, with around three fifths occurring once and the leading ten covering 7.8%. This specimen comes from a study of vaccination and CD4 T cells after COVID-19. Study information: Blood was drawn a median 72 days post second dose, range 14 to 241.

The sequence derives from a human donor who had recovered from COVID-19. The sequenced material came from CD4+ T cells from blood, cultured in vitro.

The CDR3 region has the DNA TGTGCCAGCAGGGAGTCGGGGGGCGCGAATGGGGCCAACGTCCTGACTTTC. Encoded protein: CASRESGGANGANVLTF. V gene TRBV2 combines with J gene TRBJ2-6, with D perhaps TRBD2 (7 bases). The germline V gene encodes CDR1 SNHLY and CDR2 FYNNEI. The CDR3 contains 17 residues. Trimming pared 6 bases from V and 3 bases from J, leaving 18 bases between.